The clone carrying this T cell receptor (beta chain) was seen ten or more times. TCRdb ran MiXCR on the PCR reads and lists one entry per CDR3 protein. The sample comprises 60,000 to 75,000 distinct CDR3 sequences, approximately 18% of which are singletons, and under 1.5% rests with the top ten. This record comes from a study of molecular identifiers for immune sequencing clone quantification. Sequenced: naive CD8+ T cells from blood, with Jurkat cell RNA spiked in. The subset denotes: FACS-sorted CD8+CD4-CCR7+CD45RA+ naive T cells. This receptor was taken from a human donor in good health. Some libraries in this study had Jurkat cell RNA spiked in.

The CDR3 nucleotides are TGCGCCAGCAGCCAAGGACGGGCCTACGAGCAGTACTTC. Protein: CASSQGRAYEQYF. The rearrangement uses TRBV4-3 and TRBJ2-7; D is unclear. Germline assignment: CDR1 LGHNA and CDR2 YSLEER. Trimming cost V 1 base and J 2 bases, with 6 bases left between them. The CDR3 totals 13 residues.